This is a list of T cell receptor beta chains from one sample in a study of T cells in Graves' hyperthyroidism and ophthalmopathy. TCRdb re-analysed the multiplex PCR reads in MiXCR, keeping a single row per CDR3 protein. Of about 740,000 distinct CDR3 sequences in the sample, 12% to 15% were seen once. Sequenced input: blood. These receptors all come from a woman younger than 35 with Graves' hyperthyroidism. Both conserved end residues are part of each CDR3. A D gene is named only where the DNA matches it firmly. A clone size is listed for some rows: how often the clone was seen (once, few, many), or a class if it is expanded.

abundance: many; d_gene: TRBD1; v_gene: TRBV6-6; j_gene: TRBJ2-7; CDR3nt: TGTGCCAGCAGTTACCCTGGGGCAGGGGGCGAGCAGTACTTC; CDR3aa: CASSYPGAGGEQYF
abundance: many; d_gene: TRBD1; v_gene: TRBV15; j_gene: TRBJ1-1; CDR3nt: TGTGCCACCAGCAGAGGGGGGGTTAGGGGACCAGGGGGGAACACTGAAGCTTTCTTT; CDR3aa: CATSRGGVRGPGGNTEAFF
abundance: many; d_gene: TRBD2; v_gene: TRBV7-2; j_gene: TRBJ2-2; CDR3nt: TGTGCCAGCAGCTCCTCGGGGGGTCAGCTCACCGGGGAGCTGTTTTTT; CDR3aa: CASSSSGGQLTGELFF
abundance: many; d_gene: -; v_gene: TRBV2; j_gene: TRBJ2-2; CDR3nt: TGTGCCAGCAGCGGGGGTCCGAACACCGGGGAGCTGTTTTTT; CDR3aa: CASSGGPNTGELFF
abundance: few; d_gene: -; v_gene: TRBV5-1; j_gene: TRBJ2-7; CDR3nt: TGCGCCAGCAGCTTGCCCCGGGGTACAGGCCTGCCAACCTACGAGCAGTACTTC; CDR3aa: CASSLPRGTGLPTYEQYF
abundance: many; d_gene: -; v_gene: TRBV7-9; j_gene: TRBJ2-1; CDR3nt: TGTGCCAGCAGCTTACCCCCCCCCGGTCGGGAAGGTGAGCAGTTCTTC; CDR3aa: CASSLPPPGREGEQFF
abundance: -; d_gene: -; v_gene: TRBV29-1; j_gene: TRBJ1-2; CDR3nt: TGCAGCGTTGAATCCGGGGTTACCCTCTATGGCTACACCTTC; CDR3aa: CSVESGVTLYGYTF
abundance: -; d_gene: -; v_gene: TRBV2; j_gene: TRBJ1-5; CDR3nt: TGTGCCAGCAGTGAAGCGCTTCAGGGGAATCAGCCCCAGCATTTT; CDR3aa: CASSEALQGNQPQHF
abundance: many; d_gene: TRBD2; v_gene: TRBV20-1; j_gene: TRBJ2-7; CDR3nt: TGCAGTGCCGGAACTAGCGGGCTGTCCTACGAGCAGTACTTC; CDR3aa: CSAGTSGLSYEQYF
abundance: -; d_gene: -; v_gene: TRBV9; j_gene: TRBJ2-2; CDR3nt: TGTGCCAGCAGCCGTAGGTCCCTAGGGTCTGCGAACACCGGGGAGCTGTTTTTT; CDR3aa: CASSRRSLGSANTGELFF
abundance: many; d_gene: -; v_gene: TRBV30; j_gene: TRBJ1-1; CDR3nt: TGTGCCTGGAGTGCGGGATTAGGGGCGATCACTGAAGCTTTCTTT; CDR3aa: CAWSAGLGAITEAFF
abundance: many; d_gene: -; v_gene: TRBV12-3/TRBV12-4; j_gene: TRBJ2-7; CDR3nt: TGTGCCAGCAGTTTAGCCGCCGCAGCCTACGAGCAGTACTTC; CDR3aa: CASSLAAAAYEQYF
abundance: few; d_gene: TRBD1; v_gene: TRBV7-9; j_gene: TRBJ2-2; CDR3nt: TGTGCCAGCAGCCCCCCTTCTGGACAGGACACCGGGGAGCTGTTTTTT; CDR3aa: CASSPPSGQDTGELFF
abundance: -; d_gene: TRBD1; v_gene: TRBV29-1; j_gene: TRBJ2-2; CDR3nt: TGCAGCGTTGAGGGACAGGCCTCCACCGGGGAGCTGTTTTTT; CDR3aa: CSVEGQASTGELFF
abundance: -; d_gene: -; v_gene: TRBV6-2/TRBV6-3; j_gene: TRBJ1-5; CDR3nt: TGTGCCAGCAGTTGGTTGGGGGACCTGGCACTTAATCAGCCCCAGCATTTT; CDR3aa: CASSWLGDLALNQPQHF
abundance: -; d_gene: TRBD1; v_gene: TRBV19; j_gene: TRBJ1-5; CDR3nt: TGTGCCAGTAGTAGGTTACGGGGACAGGGGGATCAGCCCCAGCATTTT; CDR3aa: CASSRLRGQGDQPQHF
abundance: many; d_gene: -; v_gene: TRBV2; j_gene: TRBJ1-4; CDR3nt: TGTGCCAGCAGTACCGAAGGCCCCAATGAAAAACTGTTTTTT; CDR3aa: CASSTEGPNEKLFF
abundance: few; d_gene: TRBD1; v_gene: TRBV20-1; j_gene: TRBJ1-4; CDR3nt: TGCAGTGCTAGTTTTACAGGGGTCGGGGAAAAACTGTTTTTT; CDR3aa: CSASFTGVGEKLFF
abundance: -; d_gene: TRBD1; v_gene: TRBV19; j_gene: TRBJ2-7; CDR3nt: TGTGCCAGTAGTACACAGGGGGGTATGGCCTACGAGCAGTACTTC; CDR3aa: CASSTQGGMAYEQYF
abundance: many; d_gene: TRBD1; v_gene: TRBV20-1; j_gene: TRBJ2-7; CDR3nt: TGCAGTGCTAGAGATCGGGACAGTCGGGAGCAGTACTTC; CDR3aa: CSARDRDSREQYF
abundance: few; d_gene: -; v_gene: TRBV7-2; j_gene: TRBJ2-2; CDR3nt: TGTGCCAGCAGCTGGGAGGGGGCGAACACCGGGGAGCTGTTTTTT; CDR3aa: CASSWEGANTGELFF
abundance: few; d_gene: -; v_gene: TRBV5-6; j_gene: TRBJ1-1; CDR3nt: TGTGCCAGCAGCTTGGGTCACAATGTCGGCGGGACTGAAGCTTTCTTT; CDR3aa: CASSLGHNVGGTEAFF
abundance: -; d_gene: -; v_gene: TRBV4-1; j_gene: TRBJ2-3; CDR3nt: TGCGCCAGCAGCCAAGAAGGGTCTACTTCCACAGATACGCAGTATTTT; CDR3aa: CASSQEGSTSTDTQYF
abundance: few; d_gene: -; v_gene: TRBV12-3/TRBV12-4; j_gene: TRBJ1-3; CDR3nt: TGTGCCAGCAGCCAGGGATGGGGAAACACCATATATTTT; CDR3aa: CASSQGWGNTIYF
abundance: few; d_gene: -; v_gene: TRBV3-1; j_gene: TRBJ1-4; CDR3nt: TGTGCCAGCAGCCAGTGGCAGGCTGAAAAACTGTTTTTT; CDR3aa: CASSQWQAEKLFF
abundance: -; d_gene: -; v_gene: TRBV4-3; j_gene: TRBJ2-1; CDR3nt: TGCGCCAGCAGCCAAGATCAAGCGTTGAGCTCCTACAATGAGCAGTTCTTC; CDR3aa: CASSQDQALSSYNEQFF
abundance: many; d_gene: -; v_gene: TRBV18; j_gene: TRBJ2-1; CDR3nt: TGTGCCAGCTCACCATACGGAGTCGGCTACAATGAGCAGTTCTTC; CDR3aa: CASSPYGVGYNEQFF
abundance: few; d_gene: TRBD2; v_gene: TRBV20-1; j_gene: TRBJ2-1; CDR3nt: TGCAGTGCCAAAGCGGGAGTGGGGAATGAGCAGTTCTTC; CDR3aa: CSAKAGVGNEQFF
abundance: many; d_gene: TRBD1; v_gene: TRBV27; j_gene: TRBJ2-7; CDR3nt: TGTGCCACCAAATATGGCAGGGGGCTCGAGCAGTACTTC; CDR3aa: CATKYGRGLEQYF
abundance: few; d_gene: -; v_gene: TRBV19; j_gene: TRBJ2-3; CDR3nt: TGTGCCACTAGGCGGACCATGAGCACAGATACGCAGTATTTT; CDR3aa: CATRRTMSTDTQYF
abundance: many; d_gene: -; v_gene: TRBV2; j_gene: TRBJ2-7; CDR3nt: TGTGCCAGCAAGAGGAGCGGGGACACTACCAGGAACGAGCAGTACTTC; CDR3aa: CASKRSGDTTRNEQYF
abundance: many; d_gene: -; v_gene: TRBV7-3; j_gene: TRBJ1-4; CDR3nt: TGTGCCAGCAGCTTTGGACTGACAAGACAGGAAAAACTGTTTTTT; CDR3aa: CASSFGLTRQEKLFF
abundance: many; d_gene: -; v_gene: TRBV7-2; j_gene: TRBJ2-3; CDR3nt: TGTGCCAGCAGCCCACAAGGCGGTACGCAGTATTTT; CDR3aa: CASSPQGGTQYF
abundance: few; d_gene: -; v_gene: TRBV5-5; j_gene: TRBJ2-1; CDR3nt: TGTGCCAGCACCCTGACGGAACGGGAGACCAATGAGCAGTTCTTC; CDR3aa: CASTLTERETNEQFF
abundance: many; d_gene: TRBD1; v_gene: TRBV29-1; j_gene: TRBJ2-3; CDR3nt: TGCAGCGCCGAAGGGGGCAGGGGTACAGATACGCAGTATTTT; CDR3aa: CSAEGGRGTDTQYF
abundance: many; d_gene: TRBD2; v_gene: TRBV27; j_gene: TRBJ2-4; CDR3nt: TGTGCCAGCAGTTTAACTAGCGGGAGTGCCAAAAACATTCAGTACTTC; CDR3aa: CASSLTSGSAKNIQYF
abundance: many; d_gene: -; v_gene: TRBV15; j_gene: TRBJ2-5; CDR3nt: TGTGCCACCAGCAGAGCGGGAGCCCAAGAGACCCAGTACTTC; CDR3aa: CATSRAGAQETQYF
abundance: -; d_gene: -; v_gene: TRBV27; j_gene: TRBJ1-3; CDR3nt: TGTGCCAGCAGTTTAAGAGGGCCCGGCTCGGGAAACACCATATATTTT; CDR3aa: CASSLRGPGSGNTIYF
abundance: few; d_gene: TRBD2; v_gene: TRBV19; j_gene: TRBJ2-1; CDR3nt: TGTGCCAGTAGTATAGCCTGGTGGCGGGAGAGGATTCCCCACAATGAGCAGTTCTTC; CDR3aa: CASSIAWWRERIPHNEQFF
abundance: few; d_gene: TRBD2; v_gene: TRBV29-1; j_gene: TRBJ2-5; CDR3nt: TGCAGCGTTGTCACTAGCGGGAGACAACCCTTAACCCAGTACTTC; CDR3aa: CSVVTSGRQPLTQYF
abundance: many; d_gene: -; v_gene: TRBV7-2; j_gene: TRBJ2-3; CDR3nt: TGTGCCAGCAGCTTAGAACCCCTTGGTGATACGCAGTATTTT; CDR3aa: CASSLEPLGDTQYF
abundance: many; d_gene: -; v_gene: TRBV18; j_gene: TRBJ2-5; CDR3nt: TGTGCCAGCTCACCGGGGAGGAAAGAGACCCAGTACTTC; CDR3aa: CASSPGRKETQYF
abundance: -; d_gene: TRBD2; v_gene: TRBV24-1; j_gene: TRBJ2-5; CDR3nt: TGTGCCACCAGAACTAGCGGGGAAGAGACCCAGTACTTC; CDR3aa: CATRTSGEETQYF
abundance: many; d_gene: TRBD1; v_gene: TRBV6-1; j_gene: TRBJ2-7; CDR3nt: TGTGCCAGCAGTTCGGGGGGACAGGGTGAGGGCGAGCAGTACTTC; CDR3aa: CASSSGGQGEGEQYF
abundance: many; d_gene: -; v_gene: TRBV7-9; j_gene: TRBJ2-5; CDR3nt: TGTGCCAGCAGCTTAGGTTCAGGACTCCAAGAGACCCAGTACTTC; CDR3aa: CASSLGSGLQETQYF
abundance: few; d_gene: -; v_gene: TRBV7-8; j_gene: TRBJ2-3; CDR3nt: TGTGCCAGCAGCTACCAGGGACCCCTGGCCCCAGATACGCAGTATTTT; CDR3aa: CASSYQGPLAPDTQYF
abundance: few; d_gene: -; v_gene: TRBV6-5; j_gene: TRBJ2-1; CDR3nt: TGTGCCAGCAGTTACTCGGAGTTCGGAAATGAGCAGTTCTTC; CDR3aa: CASSYSEFGNEQFF
abundance: -; d_gene: -; v_gene: TRBV4-1; j_gene: TRBJ1-2; CDR3nt: TGCGCCAGCACCACTTGGGAGGGGAACTATGGCTACACCTTC; CDR3aa: CASTTWEGNYGYTF
abundance: few; d_gene: TRBD2; v_gene: TRBV20-1; j_gene: TRBJ2-3; CDR3nt: TGCAGTGCTAGAGATCCCTTGGGGGGGTATAGCACAGATACGCAGTATTTT; CDR3aa: CSARDPLGGYSTDTQYF
abundance: many; d_gene: TRBD1; v_gene: TRBV3-1; j_gene: TRBJ1-1; CDR3nt: TGTGCCAGCAGCACCCAAACAGGGGCAGCTTTCTTT; CDR3aa: CASSTQTGAAFF
abundance: many; d_gene: TRBD2; v_gene: TRBV7-2; j_gene: TRBJ2-7; CDR3nt: TGTGCCAGCAGCTTCCGGGGGGGGACTAGCGGGTATTACTACGAGCAGTACTTC; CDR3aa: CASSFRGGTSGYYYEQYF
abundance: few; d_gene: -; v_gene: TRBV6-4; j_gene: TRBJ1-5; CDR3nt: TGTGCCAGCAGTCACCAGGTCAGGGTAGAAAGTCAGCCCCAGCATTTT; CDR3aa: CASSHQVRVESQPQHF
abundance: many; d_gene: -; v_gene: TRBV7-3; j_gene: TRBJ2-1; CDR3nt: TGTGCCAGCAGCCTCGGACTAAGCTCCTACAATGAGCAGTTCTTC; CDR3aa: CASSLGLSSYNEQFF
abundance: -; d_gene: TRBD1; v_gene: TRBV29-1; j_gene: TRBJ1-2; CDR3nt: TGCAGCGTAACCAGGGGGGGCTATGGCTACACCTTC; CDR3aa: CSVTRGGYGYTF
abundance: -; d_gene: -; v_gene: TRBV11-3; j_gene: TRBJ2-2; CDR3nt: TGTGCCAGCACCTCCCCATGGGAGGGGGCCACCGGGGAGCTGTTTTTT; CDR3aa: CASTSPWEGATGELFF
abundance: many; d_gene: TRBD2; v_gene: TRBV7-9; j_gene: TRBJ2-7; CDR3nt: TGTGCCAGCAGCTTATTCGGCGGGAGTTTCTACGAGCAGTACTTC; CDR3aa: CASSLFGGSFYEQYF
abundance: -; d_gene: -; v_gene: TRBV7-6; j_gene: TRBJ1-3; CDR3nt: TGTGCCAGCAGCCCCCCGGGGAGGGGAAACACCATATATTTT; CDR3aa: CASSPPGRGNTIYF
abundance: many; d_gene: -; v_gene: TRBV6-1; j_gene: TRBJ2-5; CDR3nt: TGTGCCAGCAGTTACCCTCCTCGGGGGCAGCTCCAAGAGACCCAGTACTTC; CDR3aa: CASSYPPRGQLQETQYF
abundance: many; d_gene: -; v_gene: TRBV30; j_gene: TRBJ2-7; CDR3nt: TGTGCCTGGAGTGACGAAGCCAGGGGAAGGCAGTACTTC; CDR3aa: CAWSDEARGRQYF
abundance: -; d_gene: -; v_gene: TRBV27; j_gene: TRBJ2-7; CDR3nt: TGTGCCAGCAGTTCGGCGGGAACCTATAACGAGCAGTACTTC; CDR3aa: CASSSAGTYNEQYF